This T cell receptor (beta chain) was identified during a study of cytomegalovirus exposure and HLA in healthy donors. Overall study findings and caveats: An Asian-associated ancestry cluster reportedly showed fewer N-insertions than the approximately 690-donor mean in a later analysis.

A note on this clone: Antigen: not known.

Unrecorded immune exposures were likely, despite nominal health at sampling. Primers included in the PCR were 60 Vbeta and 13 Jbeta primers. Libraries were prepared by immunoSEQ multiplex PCR; TCRdb keeps only in-frame clonotypes and omits some of them. The sample lists about 130,000 clones; roughly four fifths were seen once. The CDR3 is made up of 15 amino acids. The V and J ends lost 5 bases and 0 bases respectively, with 10 bases between them. Germline V gene data show CDR1 as MNHEY and CDR2 as SMNVEV (reference sequence). The clonotype was recovered from a man younger than 45 in good health and CMV-seronegative. Sequences were obtained from PBMCs. The chain joins TRBV27 to TRBJ1-4; D may be TRBD1 (6 bases). CDR3 bases: TGTGCCAGCAGTCCCGACAGGCCAACTAATGAAAAACTGTTTTTT. Translation: CASSPDRPTNEKLFF.